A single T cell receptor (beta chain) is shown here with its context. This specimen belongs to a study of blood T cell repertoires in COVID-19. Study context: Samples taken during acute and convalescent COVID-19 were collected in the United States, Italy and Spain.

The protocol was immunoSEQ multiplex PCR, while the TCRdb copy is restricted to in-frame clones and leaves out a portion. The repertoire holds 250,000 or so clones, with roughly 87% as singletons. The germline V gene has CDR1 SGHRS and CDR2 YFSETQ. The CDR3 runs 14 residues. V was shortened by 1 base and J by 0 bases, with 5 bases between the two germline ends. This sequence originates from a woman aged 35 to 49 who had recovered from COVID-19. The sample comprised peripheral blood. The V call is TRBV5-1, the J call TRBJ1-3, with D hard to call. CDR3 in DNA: TGCGCCAGCAGCTTGAAGCACTCTGGAAACACCATATATTTT. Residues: CASSLKHSGNTIYF.